The clone carrying this TCR beta chain has a handful of counts. What it recognizes is unknown. The data originate from a study of T cells in Graves' hyperthyroidism and ophthalmopathy. Germline CDR1 reads SGHTA; CDR2 reads FQGNSA. The V and J ends lost 6 bases and 0 bases respectively, with 9 bases between them. The CDR3 has 14 residues. Authors of the study amplified TCR beta CDR3 regions from RNA transcripts. A first-round RT-PCR of the TCR CDR3 used the HTBI primer set. TCRdb recomputed calls from the multiplex PCR reads with MiXCR, one row per CDR3 protein. This sample yields hundreds of thousands of distinct CDR3 sequences, of which around 42% are seen a single time; 8.2% belongs to the top ten. Findings of the study overall: The authors' 13 V-J model separated ophthalmopathy from stable hyperthyroidism.

V is TRBV7-2 and J is TRBJ1-3; D remains unclear. The source of this sequence is a woman aged 18-35 years with Graves' hyperthyroidism. The sample comprised peripheral blood or thyroid tissue (not recorded which). This CDR3 is CASSYLHSGNTIYF. CDR3 DNA sequence: TGTGCCAGCAGTTACTTACACTCTGGAAACACCATATATTTT.